This T cell receptor beta chain stems from a study of blood T cell repertoires in COVID-19. About the research overall: Material from acute and convalescent COVID-19 was sourced from the United States, Italy and Spain. T cells, B-cell-depleted T cells, or PBMCs provided the cDNA or gDNA that served as material.

Original processing methods: It was from reference gene primer amplification that nucleated cell counts were estimated. Clones were read by immunoSEQ multiplex PCR, and TCRdb kept only the in-frame ones, dropping some. Clonal size and the V and J genes are those of that table, whereas D and trimming came from the DNA. Among 260,000 or so clones, around 83% were seen once, and the ten largest hold roughly 5.8%. The germline V gene has CDR1 SNHLY and CDR2 FYNNEI. The V end was cut by 5 bases, the J end by 5 bases, with 18 bases between. CDR3 length: 15 amino acids. The V and J genes are TRBV2 and TRBJ2-5; TRBD2 is a possible D gene (6 bases). The receptor was isolated from an elderly man with acute or convalescent COVID-19. Sequenced input: peripheral blood. This CDR3 is CASSKRTKAGETQYF. In DNA, the CDR3 is TGTGCCAGCAGTAAACGGACTAAGGCGGGGGAGACCCAGTACTTC.